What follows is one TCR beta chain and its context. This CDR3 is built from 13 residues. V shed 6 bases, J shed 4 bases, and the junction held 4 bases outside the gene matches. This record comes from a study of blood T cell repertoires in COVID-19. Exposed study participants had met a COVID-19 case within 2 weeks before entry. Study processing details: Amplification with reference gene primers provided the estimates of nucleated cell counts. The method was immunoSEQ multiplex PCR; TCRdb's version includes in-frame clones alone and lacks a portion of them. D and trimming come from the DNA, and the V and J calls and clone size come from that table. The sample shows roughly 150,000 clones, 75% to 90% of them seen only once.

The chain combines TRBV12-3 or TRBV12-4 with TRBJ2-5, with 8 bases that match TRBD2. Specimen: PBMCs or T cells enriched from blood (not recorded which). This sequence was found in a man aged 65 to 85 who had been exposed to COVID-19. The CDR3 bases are TGTGCCAGCAGCGGGGGGGCCGGAGAGACCCAGTACTTC. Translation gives CASSGGAGETQYF.